This T cell receptor (beta chain) was retrieved from a study of T-cell reconstitution after alpha-beta-depleted transplantation in children. Ten or more counts support this clonotype. Construction of the TCRbeta library involved unique molecular identifiers. TCRdb re-derived calls from the PCR reads in MiXCR, one entry per CDR3 protein. The table has approximately 590,000 distinct CDR3 sequences, about 10% seen once. V was shortened by 2 bases and J by 7 bases, with 6 bases between the two germline ends. CDR1 is SEHNR, CDR2 FQNEAQ, per germline (reference sequence). This CDR3 contains 12 residues. This clonotype originated in a human donor who donated a stem cell graft to a child with acute myeloid leukemia. This rearrangement joins TRBV7-9 to TRBJ2-1; D ambiguous. Specimen: PBMCs from the stem cell graft donor, collected from the stem cell graft. The CDR3 sequence: CASSLFRNEQFF. CDR3 sequence (DNA): TGTGCCAGCAGCTTATTTCGGAATGAGCAGTTCTTC.